A selection of T cell receptor beta chains follows, all from one sample in a study of blood T cell repertoires in COVID-19. The assay was immunoSEQ multiplex PCR, and TCRdb's table has in-frame clones only and misses some. The top ten hold approximately 2.3% of the sample, which has 35,000 to 50,000 clones, roughly 92% seen once. Sequenced input: peripheral blood. The receptors were gathered from a man in his forties or fifties with active COVID-19. CDR3s include the opening cysteine and the closing phenylalanine or tryptophan.

v_call,cdr3_length,cdr3_aa
TRBV11-2,15,CASSLSPKRGHEQYF
TRBV25-1,16,CASSELGTGEGYGYTF
TRBV3-1/TRBV3-2,12,CASSLMNTEAFF
TRBV27,14,CASRRGRNTGELFF
TRBV5-1,15,CASSLAASNLETQYF
TRBV7-9,16,CASSFLLAGGPYEQYF
TRBV19,11,CASSSYREAFF
TRBV7-9,15,CASSLGAPSNYGYTF
TRBV6-9,15,CASSYRIFPGDTQYF
TRBV6-6,14,CASTLGQGGYGYTF
TRBV2,12,CAGRTGAGEQFF
TRBV7-2,18,CASSLGLAGVPPTDTQYF